This T cell receptor beta chain was identified during a study of cytomegalovirus exposure and HLA in healthy donors (dated 2017 in TCRdb). General notes on the study: An earlier analysis of roughly 500 of the donors reported about 290 Gb of sequence data and roughly 100 million unique TCR beta sequences from about 179 million T cells. An early release that covered approximately 600 HLA-typed donors contained approximately 300 gigabases of sequencing data and 65 million to 100 million unique TCR sequences. Of the roughly 410 genotyped donors, roughly 76% were placed in the genetic ancestry cluster associated with self-reported Caucasian donors. The aim of the study was to test whether cataloging public T cell receptors could identify signatures of past pathogen exposure. The study used immunosequencing to profile the T cell repertoires of some 600 subjects and linked those repertoires to cytomegalovirus serostatus. In addition to the first cohort of several hundred subjects, a separate validation cohort of 120 different subjects was used. To predict cytomegalovirus infection status, the study combined high-throughput TCR immunosequencing, statistical association of individual TCRs with disease status, and machine learning. To study patterns of TCR occurrence, a later analysis re-analyzed previously published TCR beta repertoires from under 750 donors and added high-resolution HLA genotyping. The later analysis used no new phenotypic data to find candidate immune exposures, relying instead on TCR beta sequences and their occurrence across donors. In an earlier analysis of over 550 of the donors, high-throughput TCR beta sequencing was used to judge whether each TCR beta V gene segment behaved as functional or pseudogenic. Donor age, sex, ethnicity and CMV serostatus were collected together with the repertoire data. In a later genetic analysis, genome-wide SNP genotypes for about 65% of the 666 donors were used, and that subset was treated as a discovery cohort. All discovery cohort repertoires had been generated on a single sequencing platform. Class I and class II HLA loci were covered by the typing at four-digit resolution. The number of donors typed differed by locus, with about 629-640 for A, B, C, DRB1 and DQB1, roughly 520 for DQA1, approximately 580 for DPA1, and about 450 for DPB1. A handful of DR-DQ haplotypes were handled as single units for association and clustering because linkage in the cohort was strong. Among about 410 genotyped donors of the cohort, an average of roughly 230,000 unique TCR beta nucleotide sequences was sequenced per donor, of which 15% to 20% were non-productive. Results the study describes overall, beyond this receptor: Sequencing depth was assumed to be roughly uniform across donors in the presence/absence analyses, though that assumption may not hold. A later analysis reported that several top co-occurrence clusters appeared linked to parvovirus B19, influenza, CMV and Epstein-Barr virus. Broadly in line with IMGT annotations, most TCR beta V segments showed up in productive rearrangements about 87% or about 30% of the time in an earlier analysis of 587 of the donors. In both the original and validation cohorts, the classifier was reported to diagnose cytomegalovirus status with high specificity and sensitivity. In a later analysis, HLA-associated TCR beta chains showed more clonal expansion and lower generation probabilities than non-associated chains that were equally common. Linkage disequilibrium might explain the correlated functional status among segregating V segments, but an unknown experimental factor could not be ruled out. In vitro tests confirmed that three of the cytomegalovirus-associated TCR beta chains recognize cytomegalovirus antigens. Specific HLA alleles were associated with over 15,000 TCR beta sequences at a false discovery rate of 0.05 in a later analysis. In a later analysis, the rate of TCR association differed among HLA loci, with DRB1 alleles having the most associated TCRs and HLA-C alleles having the fewest. Compared with the roughly 700-donor mean, donors in an Asian-associated ancestry cluster had fewer N-insertions in productive TCRs, according to a later genetic analysis. When HLA alleles, especially DR and DQ, strongly co-occurred, attributing TCR associations to individual alleles was difficult. Because some donors lacked HLA typing at each locus, the association tests relied only on the typed subset. The cohort was sequenced for TCR beta chains only, and without alpha or paired-chain data the features that could be detected were limited. The study listed 164 TCR beta chains as associated with cytomegalovirus. A further reported finding was that TCR beta sequences accurately predicted the HLA-A and HLA-B alleles for most subjects in the first cohort. Seventeen rarely observed V segments, including chromosome 9 orphons, were excluded from the earlier analysis of some 590 of the donors because counts were too low. V-gene and J-gene trimming of TCR beta chains was associated with a missense DCLRE1C variant in a later genetic analysis, and the association was replicated in an independent cohort. A later analysis found that most CMV-associated TCR beta chains appeared HLA-restricted, with HLA associations seemingly driven largely by CMV exposure. For the cohort, immune exposure information was limited to CMV serostatus. Most TCR sequences were observed very rarely across donors, whereas some public TCRs were present in many individuals. It was suggested by the authors that the approach could potentially be generalized to other disease states and immunological phenotypes. A group of highly shared sequence variants was considered likely to be a technical artifact of the sequencing pipeline.

This clone was detected only once. Its antigen is not yet known. No much larger clonotype is one base removed from it; base qualities were not supplied. Library creation used the immunoSEQ multiplex PCR assay. A mixture of 60 forward primers for TCR Vbeta segments and 13 reverse primers for TCR Jbeta segments was used in the multiplex PCR. A multiplex PCR assay on genomic DNA amplified the CDR3 region of rearranged TCR beta genes. On the Illumina HiSeq System, the amplified TCR beta libraries were sequenced as 87-base-pair reads. The paper's data handling went like this. A later analysis tallied 75 million to 85 million unique TCR beta chains across the 666 repertoires, and some 10 million of those chains were shared by two or more donors. A nearest-neighbor algorithm error-corrected the raw reads and collapsed the reads into unique sequences, merging closely related sequences to remove PCR and sequencing errors. Alignment of CDR3 sequences to IMGT reference sequences was used to assign V, D and J gene segments. For a sequence to be retained, at least a six-nucleotide match to both a V gene segment and a J gene segment was required. Rearrangements were classified as productive when the CDR3 lacked stop codons and remained in frame with V and J, and all other rearrangements were classified as non-productive. CDR3 was defined according to IMGT convention as the region running from the second conserved V-encoded cysteine to the conserved J-encoded phenylalanine. Sequences without an unambiguous match to a single V gene segment were excluded from the earlier analysis of about 600 of the donors. An earlier analysis of about 590 of the donors classified V segments as functional when productive rearrangements were above 56.7% and as segregating when the standard deviation between donors was above 5%. A statistical classification framework was built to diagnose cytomegalovirus status from the catalog of TCR beta chain sequences. In a later analysis, V and J genes were assigned by comparing TCR nucleotide sequences against IMGT/GENE-DB human TR gene sequences. The TCRdist pipeline was used in a later analysis to assign CDR3 sequences and most-parsimonious VDJ recombination scenarios. In a later analysis, each TCR beta chain was defined by its CDR3 amino acid sequence together with its V-gene family, and reads without a unique V-gene family were excluded. A later analysis removed 592 highly shared, low-generation-probability nucleotide sequences to deal with suspected cross-contamination and a sequencing artifact. In a later analysis, a clonal expansion index for each public chain was calculated from normalized within-repertoire ranks of inferred template counts. Generation probabilities in a later analysis came from a VDJ recombination model fitted to out-of-frame rearrangements, and those results were checked against IGoR. A later analysis scored TCR-TCR, TCR-HLA and TCR-CMV co-occurrence with hypergeometric tests, applying a repertoire-size bias correction to TCR pairs. In a later analysis, false discovery rates were estimated by permuting HLA or CMV assignments 20 times. In a later analysis, co-occurring TCRs were grouped using DBSCAN, with TCRdist sequence similarity added in when clustering inside HLA-allele-positive subsets. For co-occurrence clustering, repertoires with fewer than 30,000 or more than 120,000 public chains were excluded, along with roughly 5 repertoires with anomalous nucleotide sharing. Entries here come from immuneACCESS through TCRdb and include only in-frame sequences with V and J called. Some clones fail to appear in such tables; in the studies checked, an unresolved V gene covers under half of the shortfall, and the cause of the remainder is unknown. V, J and clone size reflect that table, while D and trimming were determined from the DNA. Present in this sample are 250,000 to 300,000 clones, roughly 91% of which were seen just once. The top ten hold about 1.7% of the sample.

The cohort comprised around 690 healthy bone marrow donors. At the time of sampling, all cohort members were nominally healthy, though unrecorded immune exposures were likely present. The donor was CMV seronegative and was included in the group of 352 seronegative cohort members. A peripheral blood sample was provided by each donor, and peripheral blood mononuclear cells were used for TCR beta sequencing. Genomic DNA extraction from the blood cell samples was performed with the Qiagen DNeasy Blood Extraction Kit. Sequencing input: PBMCs. This sequence originates from a girl aged 2 to 10 in good health and CMV-seronegative.

The CDR3: CASSESIGQLQETQYF. In nucleotides, the sequence is TGTGCCAGCAGTGAATCTATAGGACAGCTTCAAGAGACCCAGTACTTC. Recombination linked TRBV6-1 to TRBJ2-5; matching of 6 bases hints at TRBD1 as the D gene. From its cysteine to its phenylalanine, the CDR3 spans 16 amino acids. The DNA shown is the 48-base CDR3, in frame from base 1. For CDR1 and CDR2, the germline V gene lists MNHNS and SASEGT. The V and J ends are trimmed by 2 bases and 2 bases, leaving 15 bases between them.